The 2 T cell receptor beta chains reported below all come from one sample, sequenced in a study of T cell changes during pregnancy in multiple sclerosis. The table came from immunoSEQ multiplex PCR; TCRdb's copy has only in-frame clones and leaves some out. This table holds roughly 100,000 clones, 91% found once. The sequencing used peripheral blood, collected after pregnancy. The receptors shown here come from a female donor in good health, enrolled as a control in a pregnancy study.

CDR3 protein: CASGRPSGTLHF. The CDR3 nucleotides are TGTGCCAGTGGCCGACCGTCGGGGACCCTCCACTTT. The rearrangement uses TRBV19 and TRBJ1-6; D not resolved. Per the germline V gene, CDR1 is LNHDA and CDR2 is SQIVND (reference sequence). This CDR3 is built from 12 residues. Trimming removed 8 bases at V and 14 bases at J, with 16 bases between.

The rearrangement uses TRBV10-2 and TRBJ2-1; possibly TRBD1 for D (6 bases). Trimming took 8 bases from V and 5 from J, leaving 13 bases between them. The CDR3 runs to 13 residues. Looked up from germline, CDR1 is WSHSY and CDR2 is SAAADI. The CDR3 loop reads CASLGQINNEQFF. CDR3 DNA: TGCGCCAGCCTAGGACAGATAAACAATGAGCAGTTCTTC.